This TCR beta chain originates from a study of shared clonotypes between healthy human individuals. Whole-study findings and limits: Naive CD4 clonotype sharing across a few donors was around 5.5%. Clonotype sharing among donors likely depends on sequencing depth.

Each PCR replicate from the sorted subsets contained 200 to 250 ng DNA, which is tens of thousands of T cell genomes. TCRdb's copy holds only in-frame clones and misses some; the assay was immunoSEQ multiplex PCR. The data contain more than 550,000 clones, about 90% of them singletons. In regard to this clone: The antigen is undetermined.

Trimming pared 0 bases from V and 8 bases from J, leaving 23 bases between. This CDR3 spans 18 amino acids. Terminally differentiated effector memory CD45RA+ cells were left out of the naive CD8 fraction, which was CD45RO-negative and positively selected for CCR7. The TCR was taken from a man aged 30 to 39 in good health. This chain uses TRBV23-1 with TRBJ2-1; D might be TRBD2 (6 bases). TRBV23-1 is an ORF, and what it does is uncertain. The material sequenced was naive CD8+ T cells sorted from blood. The CDR3 DNA reads as TGCGCCAGCAGTCAATCGTTAGGGGAGCCGGGAGAAGGCGATGAGCAGTTCTTC. It codes for CASSQSLGEPGEGDEQFF.